This TCR beta chain was obtained from a study of radiation and T cells in renal cell carcinoma. Time point noted: blood 2 weeks post-SBRT. The treatment here: 15 Gy SBRT to primary tumor, nephrectomy 4 weeks later. Radiation-treated patients gave blood at baseline, week 2 and week 4. Clear cell pathology was present in this patient's renal cell carcinoma. Sequenced by immunoSEQ multiplex PCR; TCRdb stores in-frame clones only, minus some. The sample lists fewer than 150,000 clones; roughly 91% were seen once. The V end lost 3 bases, the J end lost 1 base, and 9 bases lay between the germline ends. This CDR3 is built from 14 residues. CDR1 and CDR2 (germline): LGHNA, YNFKEQ. This clone has a handful of counts. Antigen specificity is unknown. Whole-study findings and limits: Top tumor clonotypes rose in blood 2 weeks post-radiation, then contracted. Pretreatment tumor biopsies were lacking, so baseline clonotypes are unknown.

The chain joins TRBV4-2 to TRBJ1-1; D gene uncertain. This TCR was sampled from a woman in her seventies with renal cell carcinoma. The sample was blood, taken from a patient whose treatment included radiotherapy and nephrectomy. CDR3 sequence: CASSHPTRNTEAFF. The DNA for the CDR3 is TGTGCCAGCAGCCATCCAACACGGAACACTGAAGCTTTCTTT.